Shown below are 25 T cell receptor beta chains from a single sample sequenced in a study of cytomegalovirus exposure and HLA in healthy donors. The PCR ran on 60 Vbeta and 13 Jbeta primers. TCRdb keeps only in-frame clones here, not all; method: immunoSEQ multiplex PCR. The table lists under 200,000 clones, about four fifths of them singletons. Sequencing input: PBMCs. The receptors were sampled from a boy aged 10-17 years in good health and CMV-seronegative.

This clone was observed a handful of times. V and J are TRBV2 and TRBJ2-1; 10 bases are a match to TRBD2. The germline gives CDR1 SNHLY, CDR2 FYNNEI. Losses at the gene ends were 8 bases for V and 2 bases for J; bases not matched to a gene: 6. The CDR3 is 15 residues long. The DNA of the CDR3 is TGTGCCAGCGTTTCTAGCGGGGGAGCCTACAATGAGCAGTTCTTC. Translation gives CASVSSGGAYNEQFF.

The CDR3 DNA is TGTGCCAGTAGGGCAGGGGGTTCCTACAATGAGCAGTTCTTC. Protein: CASRAGGSYNEQFF. The V and J genes are TRBV4-2 and TRBJ2-1; TRBD1 matches 7 bases. Germline values: CDR1 LGHNA, CDR2 YNFKEQ. This CDR3 comprises 14 residues. V gave up 9 bases and J gave up 1 base; unmatched junction bases: 6.

The chain has TRBV9 and TRBJ2-1; the match to TRBD2 covers 7 bases. The CDR3 runs 15 residues. CDR1 SGDLS and CDR2 YYNGEE come from the germline V gene. J gave up 4 bases and V 5 bases, and 9 bases lay outside the gene matches. The CDR3, as DNA: TGTGCCAGCAGTGCTTCTCTAGCGGAATACAATGAGCAGTTCTTC. This gives the protein CASSASLAEYNEQFF. The whole variable domain, remainder taken from reference TRBV9 and TRBJ2-1, is DSGVTQTPKHLITATGQRVTLRCSPRSGDLSVYWYQQSLDQGLQFLIQYYNGEERAKGNILERFSAQQFPDLHSELNLSSLELGDSALYFCASSASLAEYNEQFFGPGTRLTVL.

The genes are TRBV5-4 and TRBJ2-2, with D perhaps TRBD2 (6 bases). V lost 4 bases to trimming and J lost 4 bases, with 11 bases between them. The CDR3 runs to 14 residues. Germline V gene sequence: CDR1 SGHNT, CDR2 YYREEE (reference sequence). CDR3 sequence (DNA): TGTGCCAGCAGCGAGGGACTTCTCACCGGGGAGCTGTTTTTT. Its protein is CASSEGLLTGELFF.

This clone was counted between two and nine times. J is TRBJ2-7 and V is TRBV6-6, with 7 bases lining up with TRBD1. This CDR3 has 13 amino acids. J was trimmed by 0 bases and V by 7 bases; bases with no gene match: 3. CDR1 and CDR2 from the germline V gene are MNHNY and SVGAGI (reference sequence). The CDR3 loop is CASNRGNSYEQYF. In nucleotides, the CDR3 is TGTGCCAGCAACAGGGGCAACTCCTACGAGCAGTACTTC.

This rearrangement joins TRBV11-3 to TRBJ2-2; 7 bases are shared with TRBD2. This CDR3 is built from 18 residues. V shed 1 base and J 0 bases; nucleotides not matched to a gene: 8. CDR1 and CDR2 (germline): SGHNT, YENEEA. CDR3 nucleotide sequence: TGTGCCAGCAGCTTAGGAGGCCTAGCGGCCTCGAACACCGGGGAGCTGTTTTTT. This codes for CASSLGGLAASNTGELFF.

The CDR3 spells CASSAVVAGGYSYNEQFF. The CDR3 DNA is TGTGCCAGCAGTGCTGTGGTAGCGGGGGGGTACTCCTACAATGAGCAGTTCTTC. V gene TRBV6-1 combines with J gene TRBJ2-1, with 11 bases lining up with TRBD2. The V segment lost 4 bases and the J segment 0 bases; nucleotides outside the gene matches: 8. Germline loops: CDR1 MNHNS, CDR2 SASEGT. The CDR3 sequence is 18 residues long.

This chain connects TRBV18 to TRBJ1-5; the D gene is possibly TRBD1 (6 bases). CDR1 KGHSH and CDR2 LQKENI come from the germline V gene. There are 16 residues in the CDR3. With 0 bases removed from V and 3 bases from J, the gap between germline ends came to 12 bases. The CDR3 spells CASSPPDSDSNQPQHF. CDR3 sequence (DNA): TGTGCCAGCTCACCACCGGACAGTGATTCCAATCAGCCCCAGCATTTT.

V is TRBV6-5 and J is TRBJ2-5; possibly TRBD1 for D (6 bases). The CDR3 is 14 residues long. CDR1 is MNHEY and CDR2 is SVGAGI in the germline V gene. Trimming shortened V by 6 bases and J by 1 base, and 12 bases separated the two germline ends. CDR3 sequence (DNA): TGTGCCAGCAGACGGGACACCCTCCAAGAGACCCAGTACTTC. Translating gives CASRRDTLQETQYF.

This rearrangement joins TRBV5-1 to TRBJ2-3; 7 bases are a match to TRBD2. The CDR3 is 16 amino acids. Germline CDR1 is SGHRS and CDR2 is YFSETQ. The V segment lost 4 bases and the J segment 0 bases; nucleotides outside the gene matches: 8. The CDR3: CASSPELAPSTDTQYF. CDR3 in DNA: TGCGCCAGCAGCCCCGAACTAGCGCCTAGCACAGATACGCAGTATTTT. Combining the CDR3 with reference TRBV5-1 and TRBJ2-3 gives the whole variable domain KAGVTQTPRYLIKTRGQQVTLSCSPISGHRSVSWYQQTPGQGLQFLFEYFSETQRNKGNFPGRFSGRQFSNSRSEMNVSTLELGDSALYLCASSPELAPSTDTQYFGPGTRLTVL.

The table lists this clone with a count of one. The V gene is TRBV2, the J gene TRBJ2-3; 11 positions agree with TRBD1. The CDR3 is 17 residues long. J gave up 2 bases and V 1 base, and 5 bases lay outside the gene matches. The germline V gene has CDR1 SNHLY and CDR2 FYNNEI. The CDR3 sequence is CASSEGRDRGYTDTQYF. The CDR3 region has the DNA TGTGCCAGCAGTGAAGGCCGGGACAGGGGGTACACAGATACGCAGTATTTT.

V is TRBV27 and J is TRBJ1-1; D may be TRBD1 (5 bases). V dropped 5 bases and J dropped 4 bases, with 17 bases sitting between them. The CDR3 loop spans 15 amino acids. Germline CDR1 is MNHEY and CDR2 is SMNVEV (reference sequence). The DNA for the CDR3 is TGTGCCAGCAGTCGCCGACGGGGGGAGGGCACTGAAGCTTTCTTT. The encoded protein is CASSRRRGEGTEAFF.

V usage is TRBV2 and J usage is TRBJ1-2; 10 bases line up with TRBD1. CDR3 length: 16 amino acids. Germline CDR1 and CDR2: SNHLY and FYNNEI. V lost 2 bases and J lost 3; bases outside the gene matches: 6. The CDR3 DNA is TGTGCCAGCAGTGAACTTGGGACAGGGGACGACTATGGCTACACCTTC. This encodes CASSELGTGDDYGYTF.

This clone was detected only a few times. The chain is built from TRBV20-1 and TRBJ1-2; the match to TRBD1 covers 7 bases. V gave up 6 bases and J gave up 6 bases; unmatched junction bases: 1. CDR3 length: 10 residues. Per the germline V gene, CDR1 is DFQATT and CDR2 is SNEGSKA (reference sequence). The CDR3 loop is CSADRDGYTF. The CDR3 bases are TGCAGTGCAGACAGGGATGGCTACACCTTC.

The V and J genes are TRBV13 and TRBJ1-4; the match to TRBD1 covers 9 bases. Germline CDR1 and CDR2: PRHDT and FYEKMQ (reference sequence). V gave up 6 bases and J gave up 3 bases; unmatched junction bases: 14. This CDR3 region has 18 residues. The CDR3 region is CASRLKRGGQGPNEKLFF. Written as DNA, the CDR3 is TGTGCCAGCAGGTTAAAGCGGGGGGGACAGGGTCCTAATGAAAAACTGTTTTTT.

J is TRBJ2-7 and V is TRBV10-3; 10 bases agree with TRBD1. The germline V gene has CDR1 ENHRY and CDR2 SYGVKD. Trimming at V came to 2 bases and at J to 6 bases, leaving 4 bases not matched to a gene. The length of the CDR3 is 14 residues. The CDR3 DNA reads TGTGCCATCAGTGAGCCCAGGACAGGGGGCGAGCAGTACTTC. This codes for CAISEPRTGGEQYF.

The genes are TRBV29-1 and TRBJ2-1; D might be TRBD1 (5 bases). The CDR3 runs to 11 residues. CDR1 SQVTM and CDR2 ANQGSEA come from the germline V gene. With 3 bases removed from V and 12 bases from J, the gap between germline ends came to 12 bases. Here the CDR3 DNA reads TGCAGCGTTGACAGGGAAGGATGGCAGTTCTTC. Residues: CSVDREGWQFF.

The CDR3 is CASSLDGTGFYEQYF. DNA for the CDR3: TGCGCCAGCAGCTTGGATGGGACAGGGTTCTACGAGCAGTACTTC. The chain recombines TRBV5-1 with TRBJ2-7, with 9 positions matching TRBD1. V shed 0 bases and J 3 bases; nucleotides not matched to a gene: 4. The CDR3 contains 15 residues. Germline CDR1 is SGHRS and CDR2 is YFSETQ.

This clone was seen just once. The chain is built from TRBV19 and TRBJ1-1; D gene uncertain. V was pared by 7 bases and J by 6 bases, with 21 bases between. Germline lookup yields CDR1 LNHDA and CDR2 SQIVND (reference sequence). The CDR3 length is 15 residues. CDR3 bases: TGTGCCAGTACCTCCGCCCGCGGGTCGGCAGCTGAAGCTTTCTTT. It encodes CASTSARGSAAEAFF. The full variable domain, in which reference TRBV19 and TRBJ1-1 provide the parts outside the CDR3, is DGGITQSPKYLFRKEGQNVTLSCEQNLNHDAMYWYRQDPGQGLRLIYYSQIVNDFQKGDIAEGYSVSREKKESFPLTVTSAQKNPTAFYLCASTSARGSAAEAFFGQGTRLTVV.

The chain carries TRBV4-1 and TRBJ1-5; the D gene is possibly TRBD1 (6 bases). This CDR3 is built from 15 residues. V was cut by 2 bases and J by 6 bases, with 14 bases left in between. The germline V gene encodes CDR1 MGHRA and CDR2 YSYEKL. The DNA for the CDR3 is TGCGCCAGCAGCCAATTTACAGGGTCGGGTCAGCCCCAGCATTTT. Protein product: CASSQFTGSGQPQHF.

The chain uses TRBV5-1 and TRBJ2-5; D remains ambiguous. This CDR3 contains 15 residues. The V end was cut by 4 bases, the J end by 5 bases, with 18 bases between. CDR1 is SGHRS and CDR2 is YFSETQ in the germline V gene. This chain's CDR3 is CASSPSHSDRETQYF. The CDR3 nucleotides are TGCGCCAGCAGCCCATCCCATAGTGATCGGGAGACCCAGTACTTC.

This chain links TRBV27 with TRBJ2-5; 10 positions match TRBD2. The germline gives CDR1 MNHEY, CDR2 SMNVEV (reference sequence). V shed 5 bases, J shed 4 bases, and the junction held 4 bases outside the gene matches. The CDR3 is made up of 14 amino acids. The CDR3 nucleotides read TGTGCCAGCAGTAGCGGGAGGGCGGCAGAGACCCAGTACTTC. It is translated as CASSSGRAAETQYF.

This chain links TRBV10-3 with TRBJ2-3, with 9 bases lining up with TRBD2. Germline CDR1 reads ENHRY; CDR2 reads SYGVKD. The CDR3 spans 15 residues. Unmatched junction bases numbered 11, after V lost 7 bases and J lost 6 bases. The CDR3 region is CAIKSSGRLEDTQYF. The CDR3 DNA follows: TGTGCCATCAAGTCCAGCGGGAGGTTGGAGGATACGCAGTATTTT.

This chain joins TRBV9 and TRBJ2-3; TRBD1 matches at 12 bases. The CDR3 contains 19 residues. V shed 1 base and J 1 base; nucleotides not matched to a gene: 10. Germline CDR1 SGDLS, CDR2 YYNGEE. In DNA, the CDR3 is TGTGCCAGCAGCGTACCAGGGACAGGGGGCGTACAAGGCACAGATACGCAGTATTTT. Protein: CASSVPGTGGVQGTDTQYF.

This rearrangement joins TRBV19 to TRBJ1-4; D is unresolved. V gave up 4 bases and J gave up 0 bases, with 9 bases separating them. Germline loops: CDR1 LNHDA, CDR2 SQIVND (reference sequence). This CDR3 region has 15 residues. The CDR3 DNA reads TGTGCCAGTAGTAGCTTCGGTGCAACTAATGAAAAACTGTTTTTT. Protein: CASSSFGATNEKLFF.